This TCR beta chain was obtained from a study of blood T cell repertoires in COVID-19. Background on the study: COVID-19 samples, acute and convalescent, were from the United States, Italy and Spain.

This table comes from immunoSEQ multiplex PCR, and its TCRdb copy is limited to in-frame clones, with some not included. The sample holds 210,000 or so clones, roughly 84% seen once. This CDR3 is 15 amino acids long. V shed 5 bases and J shed 1 base, with 9 bases lying between them. CDR1 and CDR2 from the germline V gene are SGHAT and FQNNGV. The sample taken for sequencing was peripheral blood. The rearrangement links TRBV11-2 to TRBJ1-6; D gene uncertain. This TCR was recovered from a man aged 35-49 years with active or convalescent COVID-19. CDR3 protein: CASSPALSYNSPLHF. CDR3 coding DNA: TGTGCCAGCAGCCCCGCCCTATCCTATAATTCACCCCTCCACTTT.